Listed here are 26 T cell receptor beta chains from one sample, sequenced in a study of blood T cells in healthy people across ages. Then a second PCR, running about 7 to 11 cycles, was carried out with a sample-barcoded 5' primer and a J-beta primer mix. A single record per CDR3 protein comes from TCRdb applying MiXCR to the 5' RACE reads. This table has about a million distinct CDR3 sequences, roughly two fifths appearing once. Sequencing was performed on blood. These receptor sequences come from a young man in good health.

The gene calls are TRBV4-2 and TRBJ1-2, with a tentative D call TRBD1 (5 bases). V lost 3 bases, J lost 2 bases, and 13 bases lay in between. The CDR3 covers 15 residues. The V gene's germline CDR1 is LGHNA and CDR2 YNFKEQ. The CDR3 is CASSHSGTENYGYTF. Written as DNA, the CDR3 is TGTGCCAGCAGCCACTCCGGGACTGAAAACTATGGCTACACCTTC.

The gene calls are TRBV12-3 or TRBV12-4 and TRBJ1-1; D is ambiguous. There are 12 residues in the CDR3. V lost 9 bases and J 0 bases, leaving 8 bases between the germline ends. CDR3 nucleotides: TGTGCCAGTGCCTGGATGAACACTGAAGCTTTCTTT. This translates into CASAWMNTEAFF.

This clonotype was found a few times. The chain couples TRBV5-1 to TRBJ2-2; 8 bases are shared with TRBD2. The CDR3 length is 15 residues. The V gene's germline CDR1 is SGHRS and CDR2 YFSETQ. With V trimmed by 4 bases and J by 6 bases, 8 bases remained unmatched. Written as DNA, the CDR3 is TGCGCCAGCAGCGGCGGACTAGCTGCCCCCGGGGAGCTGTTTTTT. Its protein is CASSGGLAAPGELFF.

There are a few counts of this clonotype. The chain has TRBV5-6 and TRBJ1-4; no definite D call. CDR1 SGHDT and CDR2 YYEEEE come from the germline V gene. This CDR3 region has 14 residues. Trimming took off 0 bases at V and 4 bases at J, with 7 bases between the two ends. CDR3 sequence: CASSLGQFNEKLFF. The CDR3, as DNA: TGTGCCAGCAGCTTGGGCCAGTTTAATGAAAAACTGTTTTTT. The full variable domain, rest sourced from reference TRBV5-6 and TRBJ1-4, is DAGVTQSPTHLIKTRGQQVTLRCSPKSGHDTVSWYQQALGQGPQFIFQYYEEEERQRGNFPDRFSGHQFPNYSSELNVNALLLGDSALYLCASSLGQFNEKLFFGSGTQLSVL.

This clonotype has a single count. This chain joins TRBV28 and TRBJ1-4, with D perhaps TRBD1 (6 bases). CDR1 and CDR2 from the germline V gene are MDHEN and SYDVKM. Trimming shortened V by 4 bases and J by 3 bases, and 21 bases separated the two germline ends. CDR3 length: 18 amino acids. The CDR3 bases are TGTGCCAGCAGTTCCCCCCCGGGACAACCTTTCGCTAATGAAAAACTGTTTTTT. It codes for CASSSPPGQPFANEKLFF.

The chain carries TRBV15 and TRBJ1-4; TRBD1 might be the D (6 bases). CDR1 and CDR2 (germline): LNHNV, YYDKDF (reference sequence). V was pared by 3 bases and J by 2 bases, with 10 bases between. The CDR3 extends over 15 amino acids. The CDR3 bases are TGTGCCACCAGCAGTCTCACAGGGACTAATGAAAAACTGTTTTTT. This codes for CATSSLTGTNEKLFF.

The CDR3 sequence: CASRLGQGSTEAFF. In DNA form, the CDR3 reads TGTGCCAGCAGACTCGGACAGGGATCAACTGAAGCTTTCTTT. This chain connects TRBV4-2 to TRBJ1-1; 8 bases align to TRBD1. V lost 6 bases and J lost 5; bases outside the gene matches: 8. From germline, CDR1 is LGHNA and CDR2 YNFKEQ. The CDR3 spans 14 residues.

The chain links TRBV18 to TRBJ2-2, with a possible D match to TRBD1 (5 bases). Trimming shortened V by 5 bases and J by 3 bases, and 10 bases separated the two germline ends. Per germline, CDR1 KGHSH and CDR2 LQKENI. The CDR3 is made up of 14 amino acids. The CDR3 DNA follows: TGTGCCAGCTCATACCGACAGCACACCGGGGAGCTGTTTTTT. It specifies CASSYRQHTGELFF. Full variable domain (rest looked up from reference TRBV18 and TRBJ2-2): NAGVMQNPRHLVRRRGQEARLRCSPMKGHSHVYWYRQLPEEGLKFMVYLQKENIIDESGMPKERFSAEFPKEGPSILRIQQVVRGDSAAYFCASSYRQHTGELFFGEGSRLTVL.

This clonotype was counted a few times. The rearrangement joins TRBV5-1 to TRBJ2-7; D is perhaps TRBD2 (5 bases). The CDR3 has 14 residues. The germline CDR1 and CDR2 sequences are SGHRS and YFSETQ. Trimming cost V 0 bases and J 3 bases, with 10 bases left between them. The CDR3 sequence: CASSLGQTIYEQYF. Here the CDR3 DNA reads TGCGCCAGCAGCTTGGGCCAGACTATCTACGAGCAGTACTTC.

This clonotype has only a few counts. The CDR3 DNA sequence: TGCAGTGCTAGAGATGATGGCGGGGGCCCCACTAGCACAGATACGCAGTATTTT. It codes for CSARDDGGGPTSTDTQYF. The rearrangement links TRBV20-1 to TRBJ2-3, with D possibly matching TRBD2 (7 bases). Germline CDR1 reads DFQATT; CDR2 reads SNEGSKA (reference sequence). CDR3 length: 18 amino acids. The V and J ends lost 0 bases and 0 bases respectively, with 19 bases between them.

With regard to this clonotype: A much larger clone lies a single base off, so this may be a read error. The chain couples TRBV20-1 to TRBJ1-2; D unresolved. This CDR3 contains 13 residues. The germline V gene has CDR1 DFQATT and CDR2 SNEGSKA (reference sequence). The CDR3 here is CSTRGIRDYGYTF. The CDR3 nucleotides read TGCAGTACTAGAGGAATAAGGGACTATGGCTACACCTTC.

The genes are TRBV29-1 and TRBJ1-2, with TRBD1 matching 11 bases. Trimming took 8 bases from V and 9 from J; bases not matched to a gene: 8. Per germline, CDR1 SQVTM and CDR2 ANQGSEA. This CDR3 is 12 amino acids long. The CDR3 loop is CSLGTGGTSYTF. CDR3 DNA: TGCAGCCTGGGGACAGGGGGTACTAGCTACACCTTC. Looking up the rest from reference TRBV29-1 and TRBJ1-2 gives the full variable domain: SAVISQKPSRDICQRGTSLTIQCQVDSQVTMMFWYRQQPGQSLTLIATANQGSEATYESGFVIDKFPISRPNLTFSTLTVSNMSPEDSSIYLCSLGTGGTSYTFGSGTRLTVV.

CDR3 bases: TGTGCCATCAGTGAGTCAACATTATGGTACAATGAGCAGTTCTTC. Residues: CAISESTLWYNEQFF. The chain links TRBV10-3 to TRBJ2-1; D uncertain. CDR1 and CDR2 from the germline V gene are ENHRY and SYGVKD. The V gene lost 0 bases and the J gene lost 4 bases, with 10 bases spanning the gap. The CDR3 spans 15 residues.

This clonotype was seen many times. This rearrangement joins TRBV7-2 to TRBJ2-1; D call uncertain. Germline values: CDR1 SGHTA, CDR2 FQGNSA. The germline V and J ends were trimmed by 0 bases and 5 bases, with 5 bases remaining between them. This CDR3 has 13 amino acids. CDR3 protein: CASSLAPNNEQFF. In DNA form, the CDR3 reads TGTGCCAGCAGCTTAGCCCCTAACAATGAGCAGTTCTTC.

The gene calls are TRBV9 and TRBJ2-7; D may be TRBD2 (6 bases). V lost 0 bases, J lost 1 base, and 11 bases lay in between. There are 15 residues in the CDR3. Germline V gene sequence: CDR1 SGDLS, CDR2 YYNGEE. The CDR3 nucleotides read TGTGCCAGCAGCGTAGCCGGGGGTTCATCCTACGAGCAGTACTTC. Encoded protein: CASSVAGGSSYEQYF.

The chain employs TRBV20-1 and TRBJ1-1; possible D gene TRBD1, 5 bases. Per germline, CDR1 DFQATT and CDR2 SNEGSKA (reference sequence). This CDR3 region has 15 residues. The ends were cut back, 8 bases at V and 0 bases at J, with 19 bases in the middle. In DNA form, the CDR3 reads TGCAGTACGGGGACGGTGAGCTGGATGAACACTGAAGCTTTCTTT. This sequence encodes CSTGTVSWMNTEAFF.

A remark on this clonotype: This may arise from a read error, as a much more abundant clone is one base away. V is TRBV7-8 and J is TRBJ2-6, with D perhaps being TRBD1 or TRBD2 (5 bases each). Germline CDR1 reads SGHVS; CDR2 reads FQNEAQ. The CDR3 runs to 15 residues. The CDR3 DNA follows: TGTGCCAGCAGCTTTGGAGGCTCTGGGGCCAACGTCCCGACTTTC. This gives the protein CASSFGGSGANVPTF.

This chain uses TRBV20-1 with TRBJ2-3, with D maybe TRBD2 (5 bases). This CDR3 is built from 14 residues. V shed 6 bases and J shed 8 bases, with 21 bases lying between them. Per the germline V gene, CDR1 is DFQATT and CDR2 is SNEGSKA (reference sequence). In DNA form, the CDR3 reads TGCAGTGCACCTGTTGGCGGGCCCGACGCTACGCAGTATTTT. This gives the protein CSAPVGGPDATQYF.

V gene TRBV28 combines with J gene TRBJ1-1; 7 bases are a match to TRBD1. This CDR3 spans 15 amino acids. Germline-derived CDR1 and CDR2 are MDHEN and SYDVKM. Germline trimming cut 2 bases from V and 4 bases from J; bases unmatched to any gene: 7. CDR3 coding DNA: TGTGCCAGCAGTTTACACAGGGGTGGTAGCACTGAAGCTTTCTTT. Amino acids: CASSLHRGGSTEAFF.

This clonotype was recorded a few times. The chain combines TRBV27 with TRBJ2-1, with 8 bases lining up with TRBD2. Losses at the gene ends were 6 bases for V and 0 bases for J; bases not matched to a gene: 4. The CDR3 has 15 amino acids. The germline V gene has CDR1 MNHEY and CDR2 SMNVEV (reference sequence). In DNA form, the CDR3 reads TGTGCCAGCAGCAAGAGCGGGAGCTCCTACAATGAGCAGTTCTTC. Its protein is CASSKSGSSYNEQFF.

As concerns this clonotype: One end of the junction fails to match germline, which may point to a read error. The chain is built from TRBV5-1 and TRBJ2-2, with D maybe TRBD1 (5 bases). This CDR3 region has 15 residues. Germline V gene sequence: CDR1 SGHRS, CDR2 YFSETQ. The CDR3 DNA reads TGCGCCGGCAGCTTGGCCCCGACAGAAACCGGGGAGCTGTTTTTT. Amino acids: CAGSLAPTETGELFF.

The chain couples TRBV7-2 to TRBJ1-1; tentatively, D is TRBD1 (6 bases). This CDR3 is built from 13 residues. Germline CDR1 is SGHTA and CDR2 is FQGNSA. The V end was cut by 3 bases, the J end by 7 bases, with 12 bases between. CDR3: CASSFVTGIEAFF. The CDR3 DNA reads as TGTGCCAGCAGCTTCGTTACAGGGATTGAAGCTTTCTTT.

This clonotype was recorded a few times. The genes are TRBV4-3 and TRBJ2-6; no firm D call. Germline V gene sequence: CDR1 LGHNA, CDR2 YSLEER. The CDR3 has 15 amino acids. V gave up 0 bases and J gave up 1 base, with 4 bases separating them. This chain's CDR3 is CASSQDVSGANVLTF. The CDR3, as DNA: TGCGCCAGCAGCCAAGATGTATCTGGGGCCAACGTCCTGACTTTC.

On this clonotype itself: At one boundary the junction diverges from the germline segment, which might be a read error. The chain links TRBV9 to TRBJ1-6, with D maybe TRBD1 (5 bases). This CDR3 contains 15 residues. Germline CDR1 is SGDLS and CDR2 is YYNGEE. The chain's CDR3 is CASTVDPGGDSPLHF. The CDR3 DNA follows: TGTGCCAGCACCGTAGATCCGGGGGGGGATTCACCCCTCCACTTT.

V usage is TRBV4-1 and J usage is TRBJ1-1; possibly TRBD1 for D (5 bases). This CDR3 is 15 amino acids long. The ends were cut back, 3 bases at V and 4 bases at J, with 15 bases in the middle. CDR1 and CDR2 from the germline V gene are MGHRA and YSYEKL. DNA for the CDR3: TGCGCCAGCAGCCAGGCCGCGGGGAGGGGCACTGAAGCTTTCTTT. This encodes CASSQAAGRGTEAFF.

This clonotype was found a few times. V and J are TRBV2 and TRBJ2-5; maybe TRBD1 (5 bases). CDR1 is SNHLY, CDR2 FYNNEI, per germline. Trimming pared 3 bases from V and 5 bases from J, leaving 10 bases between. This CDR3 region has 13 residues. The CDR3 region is CASSEQGRETQYF. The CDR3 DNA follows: TGTGCCAGCAGTGAGCAGGGTCGGGAGACCCAGTACTTC.